This T cell receptor (beta chain) stems from a study of T cell changes during pregnancy in multiple sclerosis. Profiled with immunoSEQ multiplex PCR; TCRdb holds only in-frame clones, not every one. The sample carries tens of thousands of clones, 88% recorded once. The CDR3 has 17 residues. Germline CDR1 is SGDLS and CDR2 is YYNGEE. V was pared by 6 bases and J by 4 bases, with 25 bases between. Sequencing used peripheral blood, obtained in the first trimester of pregnancy. The chain has TRBV9 and TRBJ1-2; D may be TRBD1 (5 bases). This TCR was recovered from a female donor in good health, enrolled as a control in a pregnancy study. The CDR3 protein is CASKDPGGTDVSYGYTF. The CDR3 nucleotides read TGTGCCAGCAAGGACCCCGGCGGGACGGACGTCTCCTATGGCTACACCTTC.